This T cell receptor (beta chain) comes out of a study of T cells in localized non-small cell lung cancer (dated by TCRdb to about 2020). The study in broad terms: The study examined T cell repertoires in approximately 240 patients with early-stage NSCLC and compared tumors with uninvolved tumor-adjacent lungs. All 250 or so NSCLC patients in the cohort were treatment-naive and had localized lung tumors that were resected. The mean age of the NSCLC patients was about 67 years, with approximately 130 men and nearly 110 women. The full study reports these points: Because the study design was exploratory, TCR variables were selected using unadjusted p-values without false-discovery rate correction. Longer overall survival was associated with higher blood T cell density, whereas shorter survival was associated with higher adjacent-lung clonality. Uninvolved tumor-adjacent lung showed the highest T cell clonality, higher than tumor, which suggests more focused antigenic responses in the uninvolved tumor-adjacent lung. A median of 57 of the top 100 tumor clones turned up in the paired uninvolved adjacent lung, and some 27 of those clones also ranked among the top 100 of that same adjacent lung. Because multi-region tumor sequencing was not performed, intratumor heterogeneity could not be ruled out.

Trimming costs V 7 bases and J 0 bases, and their ends lie 23 bases apart. CDR1 SGHDT and CDR2 YYEEEE were looked up in the germline V gene. The CDR3 has 17 amino acids, counting the end cysteine and phenylalanine. Only CDR3 DNA is held: 51 bases, read in frame from base 1. At diagnosis, peripheral blood, uninvolved tumor-adjacent lung and tumor were collected and stored as a combination of fresh-frozen and FFPE material. Blood samples were analyzed as peripheral blood mononuclear cells for TCR repertoire profiling. As to this clone: Its specific antigen is unknown. Base qualities are not at hand, and no much larger clone is one base apart.

The immunoSEQ Assay was used to sequence TCR beta CDR3 regions from DNA. Under the source paper's analysis protocol: T cell density was computed as TCR beta template counts normalized to usable DNA estimated by amplifying housekeeping genes. Richness was estimated with the preseqR package, extrapolating to 400,000 templates for PBMC samples and 120,000 templates for tissue samples. Clonality was defined by subtracting Pielou's evenness from one. To identify tissue-enriched TCRs, differential abundance testing was run on productive amino-acid clonotypes with a minimum total count of 5 and an alpha of 0.1. The Jaccard Index and the Morisita Overlap Index were used to measure how much the repertoires overlapped between compartments. GLIPH clustered TCR beta CDR3s with public tetramer-defined viral CDR3s; viral motifs required at least three viral sequences plus V-gene enrichment. This is the immuneACCESS table as TCRdb keeps it, with only in-frame sequences that have V and J called. A part of the clones is gone; compared with another copy, unresolved V genes explain less than half, and the rest is unexplained. D and trimming were read from the DNA, whereas the V and J calls and clone size are those reported in that table. The sample contains around 78,000 clones, 75% to 85% of them found a single time. The leading ten clones occupy 8% to 10% of the sample.

This receptor chain uses TRBV5-6 and TRBJ2-7; the D gene is possibly TRBD1 or TRBD2, each agreeing over 5 bases. The source of this sequence is a female donor older than 55 with stage I lung adenocarcinoma. The input for sequencing was peripheral blood, taken before any cancer treatment. The CDR3 region has the sequence CASAIGAAVRSSYEQYF. The bases are TGTGCCAGCGCTATTGGGGCAGCGGTGAGGAGCTCCTACGAGCAGTACTTC. The full variable domain, completed from the reference TRBV5-6 and TRBJ2-7 proteins outside the CDR3, reads DAGVTQSPTHLIKTRGQQVTLRCSPKSGHDTVSWYQQALGQGPQFIFQYYEEEERQRGNFPDRFSGHQFPNYSSELNVNALLLGDSALYLCASAIGAAVRSSYEQYFGPGTRLTVT.